This T cell receptor beta chain was recovered during a study of shared clonotypes between healthy human individuals. Trimming cost V 8 bases and J 1 base, with 11 bases left between them. Germline values: CDR1 SGHAT, CDR2 FQNNGV. The CDR3 totals 13 residues. Findings and caveats of the study: In general, naive subsets displayed greater estimated richness than memory subsets did. Naive CD4 clonotypes were shared across a handful of donors at about 5.3%.

Of note for this clone: The antigen is undetermined.

Authors' processing steps: ImmunoSEQ supplied junction-only sequences lacking quality scores, so filtering was different. TCRdb keeps only in-frame clones here, not all; method: immunoSEQ multiplex PCR. D and trimming come from the DNA, and the V and J calls and clone size come from that table. Among approximately 740,000 clones listed, around two thirds were seen once. This sequence joins TRBV11-2 and TRBJ1-2; a weak D match, TRBD1 (6 bases). The sequence came from a woman aged 30 to 39 in good health. Sample: memory CD4+ T cells sorted from blood. Sample subset: CD45RA-negative fraction. CDR3 residues: CASREDSNYGYTF. DNA for the CDR3: TGTGCCAGCCGAGAGGACAGTAACTATGGCTACACCTTC.